The rows below give T cell receptor beta chains drawn from one sample of a study of blood T cell repertoires in COVID-19. Libraries were prepared by immunoSEQ multiplex PCR; TCRdb keeps only in-frame clonotypes and omits some of them. Here the sample spans under 200,000 clones, about 83% being singletons. The sequenced sample consisted of PBMCs or T cells enriched from blood (not recorded which). These receptors were taken from a man aged 40-50 years with acute COVID-19. The CDR3 runs from the conserved cysteine through the conserved F or W. Each record gives: V gene, J gene, D gene, CDR3 DNA, CDR3 protein. D genes are given only for firm matches.

TRBV5-4	TRBJ2-1	NA	TGTGCCAGCGGCCAGGAGGCCACGCTGAATAATGAGCAGTTCTTC	CASGQEATLNNEQFF
TRBV5-1	TRBJ1-1	NA	TGCGCCAGCAGGCTAACCGGGACAAACACTGAAGCTTTCTTT	CASRLTGTNTEAFF
TRBV4-2	TRBJ2-2	NA	TGTGCCAGCAGCCGAAAGCGCTTTAGCGCACACGCGAACACCGGGGAGCTGTTTTTT	CASSRKRFSAHANTGELFF
TRBV7-9	TRBJ1-1	TRBD1	TGTGCCAGCAGCCCGACAGGGCCAAAGTCCAGTAGTTACACTGAAGCTTTCTTT	CASSPTGPKSSSYTEAFF
TRBV28	TRBJ2-5	NA	TGTGCCAGCAGTTCTACAGGGCGGGAGACCCAGTACTTC	CASSSTGRETQYF
TRBV19	TRBJ2-1	TRBD2	TGTGCCAGTAGTACGGGACTAGCGGTCAATGAGCAGTTCTTC	CASSTGLAVNEQFF
TRBV9	TRBJ2-3	TRBD2	TGTGCCAGCAGCGTAGTGGGCGGGAGAAGGTCAGATACGCAGTATTTT	CASSVVGGRRSDTQYF
TRBV7-9	TRBJ2-3	TRBD2	TGTGCCAGCAGGGGGGGACTAGCGGCTCGAGGGCATACGCAGTATTTT	CASRGGLAARGHTQYF
TRBV2	TRBJ1-3	TRBD1	TGTGCCAGCAGCGTGGGACAGGACCTAAACACCATATATTTT	CASSVGQDLNTIYF
TRBV9	TRBJ2-3	NA	TGTGCCAGCAGCGCCTTAGAGACAGATACGCAGTATTTT	CASSALETDTQYF